This T cell receptor (beta chain) is drawn from a study of T cell repertoires in cytomegalovirus infection (dated by TCRdb to about 2019). Context from the whole study: The HLA type of each donor mattered for the analysis, because public TCR beta signatures pointed to carriage of CMV infection along with the matching HLA type.

Sequencing used an Illumina HiSeq 1500. TCRdb reanalyzed the raw reads on its own, using fastp at Q25 for trimming and MiXCR for clone calling, and kept in-frame beta chains. Each entry merges the rows of one CDR3 protein and shows their most common DNA and genes. In this sample the table shows 510,000 or so distinct CDR3 sequences, more than 25% of which occur a single time. The ten biggest clones cover roughly 13% of the sample. A few counts support this clonotype. The clone's antigen remains unknown. No clone much larger than this one lies a single base away; base qualities are absent. V gives up 5 bases and J gives up 4 bases, and the segment between their germline ends measures 11 bases. The CDR3 has 13 amino acids, counting the end cysteine and phenylalanine. Only the CDR3 DNA stays, 39 bases, in frame from base 1. Based on the germline V gene, the CDR1 and CDR2 sequences are MNHEY and SVGAGI.

Broader findings and caveats from the paper: The ex vivo response was dominated by HLA-C-restricted CMV-specific TCR beta clonotypes, and the single most frequent clonotype in two of eight donors was supplied by these HLA-C-restricted clonotypes. In both this cohort and an independent roughly 400-donor cohort, the cumulative frequency of public TCR beta family members distinguished carriers of CMV infection plus the relevant HLA type.

The clonotype originates from a human donor in good health (CMV status not recorded). Some clones in this sample may be carry-over from other donors' samples. Here the chain combines TRBV6-5 and TRBJ1-2; the D segment could be TRBD1, given 5 matching bases. The sample comprised PBMCs. Here the CDR3 is given as CASSQWDGYGYTF. The nucleotides read TGTGCCAGCAGTCAATGGGACGGCTATGGCTACACCTTC.